The sequence of this TCR beta chain was determined in a study of blood T cells in healthy people across ages. V lost 10 bases to trimming and J lost 0 bases, with 19 bases between them. The CDR3 sequence is 17 residues long. The study's findings and limits: Unsorted PBMCs blocked a conclusive comparison of naive and antigen-experienced cells. Getting older went along with TCR beta diversity per million T cells dropping roughly linearly.

This clonotype has a handful of counts. Its specificity is not known. For the second PCR, which ran for roughly 6 to 12 cycles, a sample-barcoded 5' primer and a J-beta primer mix were used. One entry per CDR3 protein results from TCRdb running MiXCR on the 5' RACE reads. Seen here are under 1,000,000 distinct CDR3 sequences, 35% to 40% observed once, and the top ten hold over 10%. Every donor provided 8.5 to 10 milliliters of peripheral blood. Sequences were obtained from blood. The chain carries TRBV12-3 or TRBV12-4 and TRBJ2-6, with TRBD1 as a possible D gene (6 bases). This receptor was taken from a man aged 18-30 years in good health. DNA of the CDR3: TGTGCCACCTCGAGTCTCACAGGGTCCTCTGGGGCCAACGTCCTGACTTTC. It codes for CATSSLTGSSGANVLTF.